This T cell receptor (beta chain) was profiled in a study of T cells in Graves' hyperthyroidism and ophthalmopathy. Stable Graves' hyperthyroidism meant no ophthalmopathy progression within 18 months. This clonotype has a handful of counts. TCR beta CDR3 regions were amplified from RNA transcripts. An initial round of RT-PCR targeting the TCR CDR3 relied on the HTBI primer set. TCRdb re-called the multiplex PCR reads with MiXCR, one entry per CDR3 protein. The data show 300,000 to 450,000 distinct CDR3 sequences, with around 14% seen just once and 8% to 13% held by the top ten. The germline CDR1 and CDR2 sequences are MNHEY and SVGEGT. The length of the CDR3 is 13 residues. V was cut by 7 bases and J by 4 bases, with 11 bases left in between.

Sequencing was performed on blood. The receptor was derived from a woman aged 55-75 years with Graves' hyperthyroidism. This chain links TRBV6-2 or TRBV6-3 with TRBJ2-1; D possibly corresponds to TRBD2 (5 bases). CDR3 loop: CASIQEVYNEQFF. For the CDR3, the DNA is TGTGCCAGCATCCAGGAGGTATACAATGAGCAGTTCTTC.